These 21 T cell receptor beta chains were all obtained from the same sample, sequenced in a study of T cell responses to AZD1222 COVID-19 vaccine. Produced via immunoSEQ multiplex PCR; TCRdb's table is partial and in-frame only. Among about 100,000 clones listed, approximately 90% were seen once. Sequencing used peripheral blood, obtained on day 0 of AZD1222 vaccination. These TCRs come from an adult in good health.

This chain links TRBV7-2 with TRBJ1-1; 7 bases map to TRBD1. In germline, CDR1 is SGHTA, CDR2 FQGNSA. V lost 2 bases to trimming and J lost 4 bases; unmatched junction nucleotides: 7. CDR3 length: 15 residues. CDR3 region: CASSLRQGRITEAFF. Here the CDR3 DNA reads TGTGCCAGCAGCTTAAGACAGGGACGAATCACTGAAGCTTTCTTT.

This clone was found once. V is TRBV29-1 and J is TRBJ1-5, with D tentatively TRBD1 (5 bases). Per germline, CDR1 SQVTM and CDR2 ANQGSEA. Deletions cut 5 bases from V and 4 bases from J, with 15 bases between. CDR3 length: 14 residues. For the CDR3, the DNA is TGCAGCGTTCTTTGGGGCCCCCAAAATCAGCCCCAGCATTTT. It yields the protein CSVLWGPQNQPQHF.

The genes are TRBV13 and TRBJ2-7; D not resolved. Germline CDR1 PRHDT, CDR2 FYEKMQ (reference sequence). V lost 4 bases, J lost 3 bases, and 7 bases lay in between. This CDR3 has 12 residues. CDR3 sequence reads: CASSSGLYEQYF. The CDR3 coding sequence is TGTGCCAGCAGCTCTGGGCTCTACGAGCAGTACTTC.

The J gene is TRBJ1-1, the V gene TRBV2; D is unclear. The V gene's germline CDR1 is SNHLY and CDR2 FYNNEI. The V and J ends lost 5 bases and 4 bases respectively, with 2 bases between them. This CDR3 has 10 amino acids. CDR3 sequence (DNA): TGTGCCAGCAGTCTCACTGAAGCTTTCTTT. Protein sequence: CASSLTEAFF.

This clone occurred a few times. V usage is TRBV24-1 and J usage is TRBJ2-1; no clear D. Germline CDR1 reads KGHDR; CDR2 reads SFDVKD. This CDR3 has 11 residues. Trimming pared 7 bases from V and 7 bases from J, leaving 7 bases between. The DNA for the CDR3 is TGTGCCACCAGGCGTGGAAATGAGCAGTTCTTC. Translation: CATRRGNEQFF.

V and J are TRBV9 and TRBJ2-3; 8 nucleotides agree with TRBD1. The ends lost 4 bases at V and 2 bases at J; junction bases unmatched: 6. The CDR3 totals 15 residues. Germline V gene data show CDR1 as SGDLS and CDR2 as YYNGEE. CDR3 sequence (DNA): TGTGCCAGCAGCCACGCAGGGGGCTTCACAGATACGCAGTATTTT. Protein: CASSHAGGFTDTQYF.

This rearrangement joins TRBV6-5 to TRBJ2-5, with a tentative D call TRBD2 (6 bases). The CDR3 consists of 15 residues. V shed 5 bases and J shed 6 bases, with 19 bases lying between them. The V gene's germline CDR1 is MNHEY and CDR2 SVGAGI. For the CDR3, the DNA is TGTGCCAGCAGTCCCTTGGGGGGAGGTCTGAAGACCCAGTACTTC. This sequence encodes CASSPLGGGLKTQYF.

V and J are TRBV18 and TRBJ2-1, with a tentative D call TRBD2 (6 bases). The CDR3 covers 15 residues. From germline, CDR1 is KGHSH and CDR2 LQKENI. Trimming left V 2 bases short and J 4 bases short, with 12 bases between. CDR3 sequence reads: CASSPNFGSYNEQFF. The CDR3, as DNA: TGTGCCAGCTCACCAAACTTCGGGAGTTACAATGAGCAGTTCTTC.

V usage is TRBV27 and J usage is TRBJ1-6; 11 bases are a match to TRBD1. The length of the CDR3 is 15 residues. Germline V gene data show CDR1 as MNHEY and CDR2 as SMNVEV (reference sequence). Trimming removed 5 bases from V and 8 bases from J; junction bases left unmatched: 5. The CDR3 spells CASSPGQGADSPLHF. The CDR3 bases are TGTGCCAGCAGTCCAGGACAGGGGGCAGATTCACCCCTCCACTTT.

This clone was seen once. This chain links TRBV12-3 or TRBV12-4 with TRBJ1-1, with D hard to call. Trimming pared 5 bases from V and 9 bases from J, leaving 16 bases between. The CDR3 covers 13 residues. The CDR3: CASSDPTVIQAFF. The CDR3 DNA is TGTGCCAGCAGTGATCCGACGGTGATACAAGCTTTCTTT.

This sequence joins TRBV5-8 and TRBJ2-1, with 7 bases fitting TRBD2. In germline, CDR1 is SGHTS, CDR2 YDEGEE. This CDR3 region has 16 residues. V shed 4 bases and J 5 bases; nucleotides not matched to a gene: 12. The CDR3 protein is CASSPLVAGANNEQFF. As DNA, the CDR3 is TGTGCCAGCAGCCCCCTCGTAGCGGGCGCTAACAATGAGCAGTTCTTC.

The J gene is TRBJ2-5, the V gene TRBV7-9, with D unclear. There are 12 residues in the CDR3. Germline CDR1 SEHNR, CDR2 FQNEAQ (reference sequence). Trimming took 10 bases from V and 6 from J, leaving 15 bases between them. CDR3 sequence (DNA): TGTGCCACCGTGCTTGGTTGGAAGACCCAGTACTTC. Its translation: CATVLGWKTQYF.

This clone was counted between two and nine times. The chain uses TRBV9 and TRBJ1-6; possibly TRBD1 for D (5 bases). The CDR3 is 17 residues long. Germline V CDR1 and CDR2: SGDLS, YYNGEE. V lost 4 bases and J 5 bases, leaving 19 bases between the germline ends. The CDR3 sequence: CASSSGNPSLDNSPLHF. The CDR3 region has the DNA TGTGCCAGCAGCTCAGGGAACCCTTCTCTGGATAATTCACCCCTCCACTTT.

The chain combines TRBV2 with TRBJ2-2; D not resolved. There are 12 residues in the CDR3. With 7 bases removed from V and 8 bases from J, the gap between germline ends came to 11 bases. Germline V gives CDR1 SNHLY, CDR2 FYNNEI. The CDR3 sequence: CASNLERGELFF. CDR3 DNA: TGTGCCAGCAACCTGGAGAGGGGGGAGCTGTTTTTT.

This clone has more than one count but fewer than ten. This chain connects TRBV27 to TRBJ2-6; 9 positions match TRBD2. Trimming at V came to 1 base and at J to 2 bases, leaving 6 bases not matched to a gene. Per the germline V gene, CDR1 is MNHEY and CDR2 is SMNVEV (reference sequence). The length of the CDR3 is 18 residues. The CDR3 reads CASSLWAGGTTGANVLTF. The CDR3 region has the DNA TGTGCCAGCAGTTTATGGGCGGGAGGGACAACTGGGGCCAACGTCCTGACTTTC.

The gene calls are TRBV5-1 and TRBJ2-1; TRBD2 matches at 13 bases. Losses at the gene ends were 2 bases for V and 7 bases for J; bases not matched to a gene: 12. CDR1 is SGHRS and CDR2 is YFSETQ in the germline V gene. This CDR3 has 18 amino acids. The CDR3 DNA follows: TGCGCCAGCAGCTTCTTTTCTTCCGGGACTAGCGGGATAAATGAGCAGTTCTTC. Its translation: CASSFFSSGTSGINEQFF.

This chain links TRBV4-3 with TRBJ2-7; D gene ambiguous. Germline V gives CDR1 LGHNA, CDR2 YSLEER. Trimming removed 4 bases at V and 3 bases at J, with 13 bases between. The CDR3 sequence is 14 residues long. The CDR3 is CASSLDLGDYEQYF. CDR3 bases: TGCGCCAGCAGCCTCGACCTAGGAGACTACGAGCAGTACTTC.

The count of this clone is one. V usage is TRBV18 and J usage is TRBJ2-7, with 8 bases aligning to TRBD2. The V and J ends lost 5 bases and 3 bases, in that order; junction bases with no gene match: 6. The CDR3 has 14 residues. Germline CDR1 reads KGHSH; CDR2 reads LQKENI. The CDR3 protein is CASSGGAGDYEQYF. As DNA, the CDR3 is TGTGCCAGCTCAGGCGGAGCGGGAGACTACGAGCAGTACTTC.

The rearrangement links TRBV7-9 to TRBJ1-3; D might be TRBD1 (6 bases). Trimming took 3 bases from V and 6 from J, leaving 15 bases between them. The CDR3 sequence is 15 residues long. Looked up from germline, CDR1 is SEHNR and CDR2 is FQNEAQ (reference sequence). The CDR3 sequence is CASSFWAGAENTIYF. The CDR3 DNA reads as TGTGCCAGCAGCTTTTGGGCAGGGGCCGAAAACACCATATATTTT.

The chain is built from TRBV5-8 and TRBJ1-5; D possibly corresponds to TRBD1 (5 bases). The V gene's germline CDR1 is SGHTS and CDR2 YDEGEE. Trimming took 4 bases from V and 7 from J, leaving 9 bases between them. The CDR3 loop spans 12 amino acids. CDR3 nucleotides: TGTGCCAGCAGCCCACCAGGGCAGCCCCAGCATTTT. This translates into CASSPPGQPQHF.

The rearrangement joins TRBV7-4 to TRBJ1-5, with D perhaps matching TRBD1 (5 bases). Trimming cost V 1 base and J 4 bases, with 17 bases left between them. The CDR3 is made up of 17 amino acids. Germline V gene lookup returns CDR1 SGHVT and CDR2 SQSDAQ. DNA of the CDR3: TGTGCCAGCAGCTTAGTAGGGGCCAAGGGTGGGAATCAGCCCCAGCATTTT. This translates into CASSLVGAKGGNQPQHF.